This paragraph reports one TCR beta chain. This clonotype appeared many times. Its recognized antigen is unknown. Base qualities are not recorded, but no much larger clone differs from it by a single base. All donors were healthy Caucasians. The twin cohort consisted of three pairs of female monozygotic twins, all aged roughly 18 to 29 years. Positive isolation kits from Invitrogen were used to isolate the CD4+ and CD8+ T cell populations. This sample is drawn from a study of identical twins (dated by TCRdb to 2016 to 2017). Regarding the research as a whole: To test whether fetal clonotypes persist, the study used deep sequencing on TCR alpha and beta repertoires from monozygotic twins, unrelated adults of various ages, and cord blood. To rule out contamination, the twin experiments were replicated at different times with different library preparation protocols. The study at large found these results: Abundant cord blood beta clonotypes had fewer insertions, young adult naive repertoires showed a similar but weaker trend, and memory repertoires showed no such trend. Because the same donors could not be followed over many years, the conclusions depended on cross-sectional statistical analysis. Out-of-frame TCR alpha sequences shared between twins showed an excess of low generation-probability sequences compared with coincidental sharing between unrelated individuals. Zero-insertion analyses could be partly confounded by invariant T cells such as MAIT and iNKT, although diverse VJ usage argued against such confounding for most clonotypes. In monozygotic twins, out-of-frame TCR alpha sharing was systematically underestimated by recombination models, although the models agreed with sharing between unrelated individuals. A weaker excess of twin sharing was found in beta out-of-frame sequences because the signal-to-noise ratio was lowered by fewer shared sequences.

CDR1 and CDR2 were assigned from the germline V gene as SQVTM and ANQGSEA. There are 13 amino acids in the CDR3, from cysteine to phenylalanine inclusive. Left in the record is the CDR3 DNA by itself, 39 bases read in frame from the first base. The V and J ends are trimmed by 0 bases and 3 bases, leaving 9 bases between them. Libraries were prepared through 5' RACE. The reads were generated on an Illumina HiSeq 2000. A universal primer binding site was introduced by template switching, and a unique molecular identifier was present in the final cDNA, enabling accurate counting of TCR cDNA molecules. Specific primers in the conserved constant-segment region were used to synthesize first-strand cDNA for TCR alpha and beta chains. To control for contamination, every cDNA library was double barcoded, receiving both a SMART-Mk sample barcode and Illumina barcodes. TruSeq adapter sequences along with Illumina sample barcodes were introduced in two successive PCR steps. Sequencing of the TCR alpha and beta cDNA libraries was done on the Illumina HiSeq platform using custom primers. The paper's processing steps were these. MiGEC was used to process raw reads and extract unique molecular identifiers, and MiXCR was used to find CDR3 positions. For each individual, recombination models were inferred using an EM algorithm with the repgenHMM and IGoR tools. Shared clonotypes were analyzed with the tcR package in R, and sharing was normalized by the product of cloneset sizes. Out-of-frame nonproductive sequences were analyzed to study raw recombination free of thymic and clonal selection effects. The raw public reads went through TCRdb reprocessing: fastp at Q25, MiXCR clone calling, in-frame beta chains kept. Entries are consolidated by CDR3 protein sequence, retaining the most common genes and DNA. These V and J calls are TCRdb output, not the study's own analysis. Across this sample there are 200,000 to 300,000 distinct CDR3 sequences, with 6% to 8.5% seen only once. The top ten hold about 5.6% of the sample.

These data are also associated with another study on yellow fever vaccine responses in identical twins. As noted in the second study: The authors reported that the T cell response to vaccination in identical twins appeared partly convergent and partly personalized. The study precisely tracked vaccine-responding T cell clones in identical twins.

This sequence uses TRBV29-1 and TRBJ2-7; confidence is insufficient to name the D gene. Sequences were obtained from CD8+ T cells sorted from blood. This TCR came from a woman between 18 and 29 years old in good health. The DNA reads TGCAGCGTTGAAGATGAGAACCGCTACGAGCAGTACTTC. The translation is CSVEDENRYEQYF.